This section outlines one T cell receptor (beta chain) sequence together with its context. This clone's antigen is unknown. No clone much larger than this one lies a single base away; base qualities are absent. The V and J ends are trimmed by 4 bases and 1 base, leaving 16 bases between them. The CDR3 measures 16 amino acids from cysteine to phenylalanine. Only the CDR3 DNA stays, 48 bases, in frame from base 1. The germline V gene specifies SGHDN as CDR1 and FVKESK as CDR2. The Qiagen DNeasy kit was used to extract genomic DNA both from unsorted PBMCs and from the negatively selected CD4+ and CD8+ fractions. TCR beta CDR3 regions were amplified by immunoSEQ multiplex PCR using primers annealing to V and J segments. Amplification bias was minimized using a synthetic immune receptor repertoire, and residual bias was removed computationally after sequencing. Per the original workflow: Repertoire diversity was quantified as the Shannon entropy index using custom Python scripts. Unsorted, CD4+ and CD8+ repertoires were analyzed separately, except for combined analyses in which CD4+ and CD8+ sequences were merged in silico. Clonal expansion was defined as a frequency increase of at least 2-fold after treatment compared with C1D1, and clones undetected at baseline were assigned a pseudocount of 0.5. Clones with 0 or 1 copy at C1D1 were classified as singleton clones, and clones with 2 or more copies were classified as non-singleton clones. Clones expanded in unsorted samples were assigned a CD4+, CD8+ or unknown annotation through matching of protein sequences in sorted samples from the same patient. Diversity changes from C1D1 to C4D1 were tested in paired samples using Wilcoxon tests. As stored in TCRdb, this immuneACCESS dataset retains in-frame rearrangements with V and J assigned. A fraction of the clones does not appear; measured against another copy, unresolved V genes explain less than half of the discrepancy, and the remainder lacks a known reason. V, J and clone size derive from that table, while D and trimming were established from the DNA sequence. This sample is represented by approximately 98,000 clones; roughly 87% of them were singletons. Of the sample, 15% to 20% is held by the ten largest clones.

This sample is drawn from a study of PD-1 blockade in classical Hodgkin lymphoma (dated by TCRdb to the early 2020s). Study-level background: Nivolumab dosing was 3 mg/kg intravenously every 2 weeks, continuing until either disease progression or unacceptable toxicity. To define a peripheral blood immune signature of response to PD-1 blockade in classical Hodgkin lymphoma, the study combined TCR beta sequencing with CyTOF. Broad study findings and their caveats: CD4+ but not CD8+ TCR diversity rose significantly by C4D1 (p=0.0027 vs p=0.16), most apparent in complete responders (p=0.02). Baseline diversity similar to that of newly diagnosed patients was observed in trial patients achieving complete response, whereas significantly lower diversity was observed in partial responders and progressors. Newly diagnosed patients were reported to have lower baseline TCR diversity than healthy donors, and relapsed/refractory patients were reported to have lower baseline TCR diversity still. Only a single clinical trial cohort was studied, and what caused the repertoire differences, possibly disease activity or prior therapy, remained undefined. Patients starting nivolumab less than 1 year after ASCT had lower diversity and were excluded from later analyses to avoid confounding by immune reconstitution.

The time point label here, explained by the study, means: cycle 2 day 1 (C2D1) of nivolumab. Every trial patient had relapsed following autologous stem cell transplantation, and prior brentuximab vedotin exposure was what differed among cohorts A, B and C. The trial cohort comprised more than 55 patients with relapsed/refractory classical Hodgkin lymphoma whose best overall responses were complete response, partial response or progressive disease. Trial patients were treated with single-agent nivolumab in the multi-cohort phase II CheckMate 205 trial. Best overall response was determined by an independent review committee according to the 2007 International Working Group response criteria. PBMCs from the trial were collected at three points: immediately before nivolumab initiation (C1D1), and during therapy at cycle 2 day 1 and cycle 4 day 1. Peripheral blood was collected in 8 mL Vacutainer Cell Preparation Tubes, from which PBMCs were isolated by centrifugation and then cryopreserved.

The rearranged chain carries TRBV14 and TRBJ1-1; possibly the D gene is TRBD1, per 5 matching bases. This TCR was recovered from a human donor with classical Hodgkin lymphoma. The material was peripheral blood mononuclear cells (PBMCs), obtained before the second cycle of nivolumab. CDR3 protein: CASSPQVWRQNTEAFF. The DNA sequence is as follows: TGTGCCAGCAGCCCACAGGTTTGGCGTCAGAACACTGAAGCTTTCTTT.